This T cell receptor (beta chain) comes out of a study of cytomegalovirus exposure and HLA in healthy donors. In nominal health when sampled, donors likely had unrecorded immune exposures nonetheless. PCR primers comprised 60 Vbeta and 13 Jbeta primers. Repertoires were generated with immunoSEQ multiplex PCR, while TCRdb's copy carries only in-frame clones and drops some. The sample records about 160,000 clones, roughly 80% being singletons. The CDR3 is 15 amino acids. Germline CDR1 is SGHTA and CDR2 is FQGNSA. The V gene lost 4 bases and the J gene lost 6 bases, with 16 bases spanning the gap. The source of this sequence is a man aged 35-49 years in good health and CMV-seronegative. Sequenced sample: PBMCs. The chain carries TRBV7-2 and TRBJ2-4; maybe TRBD1 (5 bases). CDR3 residues: CASSSEAGFRNIQYF. The CDR3, as DNA: TGTGCCAGCAGCTCAGAGGCAGGGTTCAGAAACATTCAGTACTTC.